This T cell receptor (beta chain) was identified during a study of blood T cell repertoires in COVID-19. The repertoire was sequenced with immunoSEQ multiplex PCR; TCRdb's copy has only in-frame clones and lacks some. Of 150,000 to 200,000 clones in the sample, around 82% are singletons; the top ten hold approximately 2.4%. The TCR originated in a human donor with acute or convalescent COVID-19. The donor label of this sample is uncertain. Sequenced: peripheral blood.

CDR3 in amino acids: CASSSEPSGGASGELFF. CDR3 bases: TGCGCCAGCAGCTCCGAACCTAGCGGGGGGGCCTCCGGGGAGCTGTTTTTT. The chain carries TRBV5-1 and TRBJ2-2; 12 bases are a match to TRBD2. The ends lost 3 bases at V and 6 bases at J; junction bases unmatched: 9. The CDR3 has 17 residues. Germline V gives CDR1 SGHRS, CDR2 YFSETQ. Drawing the rest from reference TRBV5-1 and TRBJ2-2, the complete variable domain is KAGVTQTPRYLIKTRGQQVTLSCSPISGHRSVSWYQQTPGQGLQFLFEYFSETQRNKGNFPGRFSGRQFSNSRSEMNVSTLELGDSALYLCASSSEPSGGASGELFFGEGSRLTVL.